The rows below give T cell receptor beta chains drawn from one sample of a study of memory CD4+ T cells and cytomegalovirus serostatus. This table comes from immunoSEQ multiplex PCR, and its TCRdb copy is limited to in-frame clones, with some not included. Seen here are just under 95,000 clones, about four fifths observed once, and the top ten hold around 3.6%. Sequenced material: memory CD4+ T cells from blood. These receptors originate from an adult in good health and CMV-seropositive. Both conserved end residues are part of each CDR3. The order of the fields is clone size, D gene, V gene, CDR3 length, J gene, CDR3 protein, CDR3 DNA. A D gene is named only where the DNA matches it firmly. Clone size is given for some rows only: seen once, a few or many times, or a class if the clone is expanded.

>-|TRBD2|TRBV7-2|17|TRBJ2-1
CASSFGGGTSGIGVQFF
TGTGCCAGCAGCTTCGGGGGAGGGACTAGCGGGATTGGGGTACAGTTCTTC
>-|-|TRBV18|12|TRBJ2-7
CASSPGVYEQYF
TGTGCCAGCTCACCAGGGGTGTACGAGCAGTACTTC
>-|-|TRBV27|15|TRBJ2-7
CASRVGRTADYEQYF
TGTGCCAGCAGAGTGGGGCGGACGGCCGACTACGAGCAGTACTTC
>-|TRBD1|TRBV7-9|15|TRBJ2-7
CASSLGTGGTYEQYF
TGTGCCAGCAGCTTAGGGACAGGGGGTACCTACGAGCAGTACTTC
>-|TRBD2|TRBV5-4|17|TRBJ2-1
CASSPKLLAGVGNEQFF
TGTGCCAGCAGCCCCAAACTACTAGCGGGAGTAGGCAATGAGCAGTTCTTC
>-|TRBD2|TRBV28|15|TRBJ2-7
CASSPSSGRVFEQYF
TGTGCCAGCAGTCCTTCTAGCGGGAGGGTTTTCGAGCAGTACTTC
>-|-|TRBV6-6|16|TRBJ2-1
CASSYSLTRTWSEQFF
TGTGCCAGCAGTTACTCCCTCACACGGACGTGGAGTGAGCAGTTCTTC
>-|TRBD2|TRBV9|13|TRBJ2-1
CASSVAGAGEQFF
TGTGCCAGCAGCGTAGCGGGAGCGGGGGAGCAGTTCTTC
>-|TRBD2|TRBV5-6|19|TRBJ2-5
CASSLGGLAGGVMGETQYF
TGTGCCAGCAGCTTGGGCGGACTAGCGGGAGGCGTTATGGGAGAGACCCAGTACTTC
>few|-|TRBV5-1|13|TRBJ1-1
CASSSHLNTEAFF
TGCGCCAGCAGCTCCCACTTGAACACTGAAGCTTTCTTT
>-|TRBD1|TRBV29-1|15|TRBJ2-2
CSVGKQGVPTGELFF
TGCAGCGTTGGGAAACAGGGGGTCCCCACCGGGGAGCTGTTTTTT
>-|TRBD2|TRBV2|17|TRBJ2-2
CASNGREGLSFTGELFF
TGTGCCAGCAATGGGCGGGAGGGCCTTTCATTCACCGGGGAGCTGTTTTTT
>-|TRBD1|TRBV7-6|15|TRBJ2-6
CASSNTGAGANVLTF
TGTGCCAGCAGCAATACAGGGGCTGGGGCCAACGTCCTGACTTTC
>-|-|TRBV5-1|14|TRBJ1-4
CASSLTVEGEKLFF
TGCGCCAGCAGCTTGACAGTAGAAGGGGAAAAACTGTTTTTT
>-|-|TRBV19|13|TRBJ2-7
CASRAVGVWEQYF
TGTGCCAGTAGGGCGGTGGGCGTATGGGAGCAGTACTTC
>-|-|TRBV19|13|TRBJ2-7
CASSKTETYEQYF
TGTGCCAGTAGTAAGACGGAAACCTACGAGCAGTACTTC
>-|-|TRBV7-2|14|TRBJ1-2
CASSPSTGNYGYTF
TGTGCCAGCAGCCCCTCGACAGGAAACTATGGCTACACCTTC
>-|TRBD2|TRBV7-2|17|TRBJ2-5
CASSLGLAGVVGETQYF
TGTGCCAGCAGCTTGGGACTAGCGGGAGTAGTGGGAGAGACCCAGTACTTC
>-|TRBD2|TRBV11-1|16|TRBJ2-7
CASSPRGSGRIYEQYF
TGTGCCAGCAGCCCCAGAGGGTCCGGGAGGATCTACGAGCAGTACTTC
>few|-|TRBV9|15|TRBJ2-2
CASSVQGTNTGELFF
TGTGCCAGCAGCGTCCAGGGGACGAACACCGGGGAGCTGTTTTTT
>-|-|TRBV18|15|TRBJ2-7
CASSPPGLSTYEQYF
TGTGCCAGCTCACCACCGGGCCTTAGTACTTACGAGCAGTACTTC
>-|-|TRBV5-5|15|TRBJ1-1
CASSLGGTVNTEAFF
TGTGCCAGCAGCTTGGGGGGAACAGTGAACACTGAAGCTTTCTTT
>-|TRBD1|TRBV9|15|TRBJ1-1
CASSQGGAGGTEAFF
TGTGCCAGCAGCCAGGGGGGGGCCGGGGGCACTGAAGCTTTCTTT
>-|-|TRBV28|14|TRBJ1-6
CASSSPGYNSPLHF
TGTGCCAGCAGTTCCCCGGGATATAATTCACCCCTCCACTTT
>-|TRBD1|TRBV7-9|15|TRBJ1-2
CASSSRTGKGYGYTF
TGTGCCAGCAGCTCTCGGACAGGGAAAGGATATGGCTACACCTTC
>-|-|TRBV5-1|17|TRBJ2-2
CASSLGPSVGDTGELFF
TGCGCCAGCAGCTTGGGGCCTAGCGTAGGAGACACCGGGGAGCTGTTTTTT
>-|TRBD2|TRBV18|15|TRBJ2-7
CASSYNPSGSYEQYF
TGTGCCAGCTCCTATAACCCTAGCGGCTCCTACGAGCAGTACTTC
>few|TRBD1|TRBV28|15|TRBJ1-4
CASNRQGARYEKLFF
TGTGCCAGCAATCGACAGGGGGCGCGTTATGAAAAACTGTTTTTT
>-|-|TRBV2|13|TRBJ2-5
CASSRDTQETQYF
TGTGCCAGCAGCAGGGACACCCAAGAGACCCAGTACTTC
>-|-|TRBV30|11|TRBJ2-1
CAWSAGGTQFF
TGTGCCTGGAGCGCCGGAGGTACGCAGTTCTTC
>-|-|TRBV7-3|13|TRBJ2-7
CASSSGSSYEQYF
TGTGCCAGCAGCTCAGGGAGCTCCTACGAGCAGTACTTC
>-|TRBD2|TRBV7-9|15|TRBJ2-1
CASSLSGSSYNEQFF
TGTGCCAGCAGCCTTAGCGGGAGTTCCTACAATGAGCAGTTCTTC
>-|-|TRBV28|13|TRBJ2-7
CASMGVAFYEQYF
TGTGCCAGCATGGGGGTAGCCTTTTACGAGCAGTACTTC
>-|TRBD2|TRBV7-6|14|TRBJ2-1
CASSTSGDYDEQFF
TGTGCCAGCAGCACCAGCGGGGACTACGATGAGCAGTTCTTC
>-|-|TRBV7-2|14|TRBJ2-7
CASSLAQGTDEQYF
TGTGCCAGCAGCTTAGCGCAGGGGACGGACGAGCAGTACTTC
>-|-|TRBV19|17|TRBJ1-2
CASSMVARQDPNYGYTF
TGTGCCAGTAGTATGGTTGCGAGACAGGACCCTAACTATGGCTACACCTTC
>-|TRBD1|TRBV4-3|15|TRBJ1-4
CASSQAWTGEEKLFF
TGCGCCAGCAGCCAAGCTTGGACAGGGGAAGAAAAACTGTTTTTT
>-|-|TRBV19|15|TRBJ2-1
CASSRAGTRVGEQFF
TGTGCCAGTAGTAGAGCCGGGACTCGGGTCGGGGAGCAGTTCTTC
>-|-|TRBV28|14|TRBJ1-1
CASSLMGRYTEAFF
TGTGCCAGCAGTCTAATGGGACGTTACACTGAAGCTTTCTTT
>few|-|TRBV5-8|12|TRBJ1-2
CASSLAGYGYTF
TGTGCCAGCAGCTTGGCGGGCTATGGCTACACCTTC
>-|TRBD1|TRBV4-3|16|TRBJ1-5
CASSPGQGLLSQPQHF
TGCGCCAGCAGCCCCGGACAGGGCCTCCTTAGTCAGCCCCAGCATTTT
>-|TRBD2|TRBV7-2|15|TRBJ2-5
CASSQYGLAEETQYF
TGTGCCAGCAGCCAATACGGACTAGCGGAAGAGACCCAGTACTTC